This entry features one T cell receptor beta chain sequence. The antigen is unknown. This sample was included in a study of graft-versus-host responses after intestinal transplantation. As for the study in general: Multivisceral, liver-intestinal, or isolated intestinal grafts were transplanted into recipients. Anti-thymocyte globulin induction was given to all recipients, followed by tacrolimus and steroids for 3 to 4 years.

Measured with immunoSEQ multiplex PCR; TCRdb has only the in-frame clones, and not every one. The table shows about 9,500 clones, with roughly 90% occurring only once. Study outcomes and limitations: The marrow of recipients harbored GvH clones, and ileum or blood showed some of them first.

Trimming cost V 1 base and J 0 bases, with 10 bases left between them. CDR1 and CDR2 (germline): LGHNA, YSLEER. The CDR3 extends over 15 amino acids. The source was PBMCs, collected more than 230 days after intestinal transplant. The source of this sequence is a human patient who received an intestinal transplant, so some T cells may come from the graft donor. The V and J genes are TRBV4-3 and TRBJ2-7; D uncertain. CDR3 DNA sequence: TGCGCCAGCAGCCAAGGACCGCAGAGCTCCTACGAGCAGTACTTC. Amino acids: CASSQGPQSSYEQYF.